The clone carrying this T cell receptor (beta chain) was counted once. What it recognizes is unknown. The record originates from a study of Tregs in tolerant kidney transplant recipients. Study conclusions and caveats: Biological reproducibility was not directly addressed, but technical replication error appeared minimal.

TCRdb's table, derived via immunoSEQ multiplex PCR, lists solely in-frame clones and lacks some. This table holds around 50,000 clones, about 86% found once. CDR1 is MGHRA and CDR2 is YSYEKL in the germline V gene. V was trimmed by 0 bases and J by 1 base, leaving 22 bases between them. The CDR3 sequence is 20 residues long. This receptor was obtained from a human donor in good health. Specimen: CD4+ T cells from blood. The chain has TRBV4-1 and TRBJ2-4; weak D call: TRBD1 (5 bases). CDR3 sequence reads: CASSQDPPGMRILAKNIQYF. The CDR3 region has the DNA TGCGCCAGCAGCCAAGATCCTCCAGGGATGCGGATCTTGGCCAAAAACATTCAGTACTTC.